This T cell receptor beta chain was sequenced for a study of T cells after yellow fever vaccination. The study made its TCR cDNA through 5'RACE template switching. That step introduced a universal primer site along with UMIs. TCRdb re-derived calls from the 5' RACE reads in MiXCR, one entry per CDR3 protein. The data show 450,000 to 650,000 distinct CDR3 sequences, just over 20% seen once. Looked up from germline, CDR1 is SGHTA and CDR2 is FQGNSA. The CDR3 has 14 amino acids. Trimming removed 6 bases at V and 6 bases at J, with 18 bases between. The chain carries TRBV7-2 and TRBJ2-7; D may be TRBD1 (5 bases). The input for sequencing was PBMCs, taken 21 days after the first yellow fever vaccination. This TCR was sampled from a young man who received the YFV17D yellow fever vaccine. The CDR3 loop reads CASSPQGMLAEQYF. CDR3 nucleotides: TGTGCCAGCAGTCCTCAGGGTATGTTAGCCGAGCAGTACTTC. The full variable domain, its missing parts supplied by reference TRBV7-2 and TRBJ2-7, is GAGVSQSPSNKVTEKGKDVELRCDPISGHTALYWYRQSLGQGLEFLIYFQGNSAPDKSGLPSDRFSAERTGGSVSTLTIQRTQQEDSAVYLCASSPQGMLAEQYFGPGTRLTVT.